The sequence of this T cell receptor beta chain was determined in a study of T cell repertoires in cytomegalovirus infection (dated by TCRdb to between 2019 and 2020). About the investigation overall: The HLA type of each donor mattered for the analysis, because public TCR beta signatures pointed to carriage of CMV infection along with the matching HLA type. Beyond this particular receptor, the publication reports: In the ex vivo response, HLA-C-restricted CMV-specific TCR beta clonotypes were dominant, and in two of eight donors the single most frequent clonotype came from this HLA-C-restricted group. Carriers of CMV infection plus the relevant HLA type were discriminated by the cumulative frequency of public TCR beta family members in the study cohort and in an independent roughly 370-donor cohort.

CDR1 and CDR2, looked up from the germline V gene, are MNHEY and SVGAGI. V is shortened by 2 bases, J by 6 bases, and the region joining them spans 17 bases. From its cysteine to its phenylalanine, the CDR3 spans 15 amino acids. The retained sequence is limited to the CDR3, 45 bases, with the frame set at the first base. This clonotype was seen more than once but under ten times. What this receptor recognizes is not known. Base quality data are lacking; no much larger clone is found one base away. TCRdb names Illumina HiSeq 1500 as the instrument used. TCRdb reanalyzed the raw reads on its own, using fastp at Q25 for trimming and MiXCR for clone calling, and kept in-frame beta chains. CDR3 protein sequences are deduplicated, and each keeps its most common genes and DNA. The sample has about 190,000 distinct CDR3 sequences on record, over 25% of them singletons. The ten biggest clones cover approximately 30% of the sample.

The clonotype originates from a human donor in good health (CMV status not recorded). Some clones in this sample may be carry-over from other donors' samples. The sequence joins TRBV6-5 to TRBJ2-7, and possibly TRBD2, on 6 matching bases. Source material: PBMCs. For the CDR3, the sequence is CASSYQPSGSSEQYF. The nucleotide sequence reads as follows: TGTGCCAGCAGTTACCAACCCTCCGGGAGTAGCGAGCAGTACTTC.